This T cell receptor beta chain was captured by sequencing in a study of T cells in tuberculosis. Study-wide results and caveats: GMM-specific TCRs were nearer to active tuberculosis alpha repertoires, suggesting expansion. Classification accuracy was 80% to 90% (AUROC around 0.9) with the GMM-specific repertoire.

Germline values: CDR1 GTSNPN, CDR2 SVGIG (reference sequence). Deletions cut 7 bases from V and 4 bases from J, with 10 bases between. CDR3 size: 11 residues. To note about this clone: The antigen remains unidentified.

Time point of the sample: new active TB diagnosis, blood taken before or within 7 days of starting treatment. Repertoires were generated with immunoSEQ multiplex PCR, while TCRdb's copy carries only in-frame clones and drops some. The repertoire holds about 5,500 clones, with 95% to 98% as singletons. The rearrangement joins TRBV30 to TRBJ1-1; D unresolved. This TCR was sampled from an adult with tuberculosis. Sample: PBMCs, taken at tuberculosis diagnosis. The CDR3 protein is CASPGGTEAFF. CDR3 coding DNA: TGTGCCTCCCCCGGAGGCACTGAAGCTTTCTTT.